These 16 T cell receptor beta chains share one sample of origin, sequenced in a study of cytotoxic CD8 clonotypes in ibrutinib-treated CLL. Repertoires were generated with immunoSEQ multiplex PCR, while TCRdb's copy carries only in-frame clones and drops some. Of some 300,000 clones listed, approximately 80% are singletons. This material consisted of PBMCs, taken before ibrutinib treatment. These receptors all come from a human donor with chronic lymphocytic leukemia.

V gene TRBV7-9 combines with J gene TRBJ2-1; TRBD2 matches at 9 bases. Looked up from germline, CDR1 is SEHNR and CDR2 is FQNEAQ (reference sequence). The CDR3 has 15 amino acids. The ends lost 3 bases at V and 8 bases at J; junction bases unmatched: 8. The CDR3 nucleotides are TGTGCCAGCAGCTTGGTAGCGGGAGTCTCCCATGAGCAGTTCTTC. Translation: CASSLVAGVSHEQFF.

The genes are TRBV27 and TRBJ2-1; D is tentatively TRBD1 or TRBD2 (5 bases each). Looked up from germline, CDR1 is MNHEY and CDR2 is SMNVEV (reference sequence). The CDR3 covers 15 residues. Trimming stripped 2 bases from V and 6 bases from J, with 14 bases between. CDR3 sequence (DNA): TGTGCCAGCAGTTTAGTCAGGGAGAAGGTCAATGAGCAGTTCTTC. Protein sequence: CASSLVREKVNEQFF.

CDR3 region: CASEPRNQPQHF. CDR3 coding DNA: TGTGCCAGCGAACCGCGAAATCAGCCCCAGCATTTT. V usage is TRBV28 and J usage is TRBJ1-5, with unresolved D. This CDR3 spans 12 amino acids. Trimming took off 8 bases at V and 4 bases at J, with 9 bases between the two ends. Looked up from germline, CDR1 is MDHEN and CDR2 is SYDVKM.

V usage is TRBV28 and J usage is TRBJ2-4; 7 positions agree with TRBD2. The CDR3 runs 15 residues. V dropped 5 bases and J dropped 3; count of bases not matched to a gene: 7. Germline CDR1 and CDR2: MDHEN and SYDVKM. CDR3 in DNA: TGTGCCAGCAGTGCCGCGGGGGAGGGCAAAAACATTCAGTACTTC. The encoded protein is CASSAAGEGKNIQYF. The full variable domain, with the rest looked up from reference TRBV28 and TRBJ2-4, is DVKVTQSSRYLVKRTGEKVFLECVQDMDHENMFWYRQDPGLGLRLIYFSYDVKMKEKGDIPEGYSVSREKKERFSLILESASTNQTSMYLCASSAAGEGKNIQYFGAGTRLSVL.

The chain employs TRBV4-2 and TRBJ1-2; D uncertain. The CDR3 runs 15 residues. V dropped 2 bases and J dropped 4 bases, with 14 bases sitting between them. CDR1 is LGHNA and CDR2 is YNFKEQ in the germline V gene. The CDR3 DNA reads as TGTGCCAGCAGCCAAAGCCGTCTGGGGATCTATGGCTACACCTTC. Translating gives CASSQSRLGIYGYTF.

The V gene is TRBV7-9, the J gene TRBJ1-2; D unresolved. Germline V lookup: CDR1 SEHNR, CDR2 FQNEAQ (reference sequence). The CDR3 has 12 residues. V dropped 1 base and J dropped 5 bases, with 5 bases sitting between them. CDR3 protein: CASSLGEYGYTF. DNA of the CDR3: TGTGCCAGCAGCTTAGGAGAGTATGGCTACACCTTC. Variable domain in full (rest from reference TRBV7-9 and TRBJ1-2): DTGVSQNPRHKITKRGQNVTFRCDPISEHNRLYWYRQTLGQGPEFLTYFQNEAQLEKSRLLSDRFSAERPKGSFSTLEIQRTEQGDSAMYLCASSLGEYGYTFGSGTRLTVV.

V and J are TRBV28 and TRBJ1-2; D is unclear. V was trimmed by 5 bases and J by 8 bases, leaving 15 bases between them. This CDR3 region has 13 residues. CDR1 and CDR2 from the germline V gene are MDHEN and SYDVKM. The DNA for the CDR3 is TGTGCCAGCAGTCCCTACACGTCGTTGGGCTACACCTTC. Amino acid sequence: CASSPYTSLGYTF.

The V call is TRBV5-1, the J call TRBJ1-5, with TRBD1 as a possible D gene (6 bases). CDR3 length equals 15 residues. From germline, CDR1 is SGHRS and CDR2 YFSETQ. V gave up 0 bases and J gave up 5 bases, with 12 bases separating them. The CDR3 is CASSLAGGFDQPQHF. Here the CDR3 DNA reads TGCGCCAGCAGCTTGGCCGGGGGCTTCGATCAGCCCCAGCATTTT. The full variable domain, with the rest looked up from reference TRBV5-1 and TRBJ1-5, is KAGVTQTPRYLIKTRGQQVTLSCSPISGHRSVSWYQQTPGQGLQFLFEYFSETQRNKGNFPGRFSGRQFSNSRSEMNVSTLELGDSALYLCASSLAGGFDQPQHFGDGTRLSIL.

The chain's CDR3 is CASSSLTYEQYF. The CDR3 region has the DNA TGTGCCAGCAGCTCACTCACCTACGAGCAGTACTTC. V and J are TRBV5-6 and TRBJ2-7; no clear D gene. The germline V gene has CDR1 SGHDT and CDR2 YYEEEE. The length of the CDR3 is 12 residues. The V end lost 3 bases, the J end lost 2 bases, and 6 bases lay between the germline ends.

There are a few counts of this clone. V gene TRBV4-1 combines with J gene TRBJ1-5; TRBD1 aligns across 8 bases. Trimming removed 4 bases from V and 3 bases from J; junction bases left unmatched: 8. CDR1 is MGHRA, CDR2 YSYEKL, per germline. CDR3 length: 16 residues. The CDR3 sequence is CASSLRGGQANQPQHF. The CDR3 DNA is TGCGCCAGCAGCCTAAGAGGGGGACAGGCCAATCAGCCCCAGCATTTT.

This chain connects TRBV29-1 to TRBJ1-5, with TRBD1 as a possible D gene (6 bases). CDR3 size: 14 residues. V gave up 4 bases and J gave up 4 bases, with 14 bases separating them. Per germline, CDR1 SQVTM and CDR2 ANQGSEA. The CDR3 DNA is TGCAGCGTTGGAGTAGGGGGTGTGAATCAGCCCCAGCATTTT. Amino acids: CSVGVGGVNQPQHF.

This chain connects TRBV4-1 to TRBJ1-3; D remains ambiguous. Trimming removed 4 bases from V and 2 bases from J, with 6 bases in between. Germline CDR1 MGHRA, CDR2 YSYEKL. The CDR3 runs 13 residues. CDR3 bases: TGCGCCAGCAGCCCCTGGACTGGAAACACCATATATTTT. As protein: CASSPWTGNTIYF.

This clone occurred once. This rearrangement joins TRBV11-1 to TRBJ2-7, with D hard to call. Trimming removed 5 bases at V and 2 bases at J, with 16 bases between. CDR1 and CDR2 from the germline V gene are SGHAT and FQDESV (reference sequence). The CDR3 covers 15 residues. CDR3 DNA sequence: TGTGCCAGCAGCCTACCCATGGACGTTCCCTACGAGCAGTACTTC. Translated, it gives CASSLPMDVPYEQYF.

Only a few counts were recorded for this clone. This chain joins TRBV27 and TRBJ1-2; D remains ambiguous. CDR1 is MNHEY, CDR2 SMNVEV, per germline (reference sequence). The CDR3 is made up of 13 amino acids. V shed 3 bases and J shed 7 bases, with 12 bases lying between them. CDR3 amino acids: CASSFFPLRGYTF. For the CDR3, the DNA is TGTGCCAGCAGTTTTTTTCCCCTCCGTGGCTACACCTTC.

The CDR3 protein is CASSYVAGGLGEQYF. The CDR3 nucleotides read TGTGCCAGCAGTTACGTGGCGGGAGGGCTGGGGGAGCAGTACTTC. The V gene is TRBV6-6, the J gene TRBJ2-7; 9 bases align to TRBD2. V was clipped by 2 bases and J by 7 bases; unmatched bases: 9. The CDR3 sequence is 15 residues long. CDR1 is MNHNY and CDR2 is SVGAGI in the germline V gene (reference sequence).

In its sample, this clone was seen once. The V gene is TRBV2, the J gene TRBJ2-3; D remains unclear. The CDR3 extends over 15 amino acids. V was cut by 4 bases and J by 3 bases, with 14 bases left in between. The V gene's germline CDR1 is SNHLY and CDR2 FYNNEI. Written as DNA, the CDR3 is TGTGCCAGCAGTGTGGAGTTGGATTGGACAGATACGCAGTATTTT. This translates into CASSVELDWTDTQYF.